The rows below give T cell receptor beta chains drawn from one sample of a study of T cell responses to AZD1222 COVID-19 vaccine. Produced via immunoSEQ multiplex PCR; TCRdb's table is partial and in-frame only. The table records over 75,000 clones, 70% to 90% of them present only once. The starting material was peripheral blood, obtained 28 days after the second AZD1222 dose. These receptors all come from an adult who received the AZD1222 COVID-19 vaccine. Both conserved end residues are part of each CDR3. D genes are given only for firm matches. The size field is filled for only some rows; it gives once, few, many or a size class.

cdr3_length,d_call,clone_size,v_call,j_call,cdr3_nt,cdr3_aa
13,.,.,TRBV19,TRBJ2-4,TGTGCCAGTAGTATCACCGTCGGAGGCATTCAGTACTTC,CASSITVGGIQYF
16,TRBD1,.,TRBV18,TRBJ1-3,TGTGCCAGCTCACCATCGGGACAGGGCTCTGGAAACACCATATATTTT,CASSPSGQGSGNTIYF
12,.,.,TRBV2,TRBJ2-2,TGTGCCAGCAGTATAGGGTACGGGGAGCTGTTTTTT,CASSIGYGELFF
12,.,.,TRBV30,TRBJ2-7,TGTGCCTGCAGCCCCATCTCCTACGAGCAGTACTTC,CACSPISYEQYF
14,.,.,TRBV24-1,TRBJ1-1,TGTGCCACCAGTGATCGAGGGGGTCCCACTGAAGCTTTCTTT,CATSDRGGPTEAFF
16,TRBD2,.,TRBV6-4,TRBJ2-3,TGTGCCAGCAGTGACTCGGCTAGCGGGGGGGCAAATACGCAGTATTTT,CASSDSASGGANTQYF
14,.,.,TRBV6-6,TRBJ2-7,TGTGCCAGCAGTTACAACCAGGGTTCCTACGAGCAGTACTTC,CASSYNQGSYEQYF
16,.,.,TRBV4-1,TRBJ1-2,TGCGCCAGCAGCCAAGAGCCGACCCGGCTGGCGGATGGCTACACCTTC,CASSQEPTRLADGYTF
16,.,.,TRBV12-2,TRBJ1-5,TGTGCAAGTCGCACCGGGGACAGGGGGTTCAATCAGCCCCAGCATTTT,CASRTGDRGFNQPQHF
12,.,once,TRBV7-2,TRBJ2-7,TGTGCCAGCAGCGCGCACAGGGCTGAGCAGTACTTC,CASSAHRAEQYF
14,.,.,TRBV7-8,TRBJ1-1,TGTGCCAGCAGCCCCACCACAGGGAACACTGAAGCTTTCTTT,CASSPTTGNTEAFF
15,.,.,TRBV30,TRBJ1-2,TGTGCCTGGAGTGTTGCGGGGGGGAATAACTATGGCTACACCTTC,CAWSVAGGNNYGYTF
11,.,.,TRBV6-5,TRBJ1-1,TGTGCCAGCAGGGTTGGCACTGAAGCTTTCTTT,CASRVGTEAFF
16,.,.,TRBV3-1/TRBV3-2,TRBJ2-6,TGTGCCAGCAGCCAAAGAGAAGGAACTGGGGCCAACGTCCTGACTTTC,CASSQREGTGANVLTF
12,.,.,TRBV6-5,TRBJ1-6,TGTGCCAGCAGTTACTCGTCGGGGAAACTCCACTTT,CASSYSSGKLHF
18,TRBD2,.,TRBV27,TRBJ2-5,TGTGCCAGCAGTTTATTGGGGATTGCGGGGGATGGTGTTGAGACCCAGTACTTC,CASSLLGIAGDGVETQYF
15,TRBD2,many,TRBV19,TRBJ2-3,TGTGCCAGTAGTATGTTAGCGGGGGGCACAGATACGCAGTATTTT,CASSMLAGGTDTQYF
14,.,.,TRBV19,TRBJ1-1,TGTGCCAGTAGTATAGATCTATCGAGACCTGAAGCTTTCTTT,CASSIDLSRPEAFF
13,.,.,TRBV11-1,TRBJ1-6,TGTGCCAGCAGCCTCGGGGGGAATTCACCCCTCCACTTT,CASSLGGNSPLHF
14,TRBD1,.,TRBV11-2,TRBJ2-7,TGTGCCAGCAGGGCCGGGACAGCAACCTACGAGCAGTACTTC,CASRAGTATYEQYF
14,TRBD1,.,TRBV7-2,TRBJ2-5,TGTGCCAGCAGCTTCGGACAGGGACGGGAGACCCAGTACTTC,CASSFGQGRETQYF
15,TRBD1,.,TRBV7-8,TRBJ1-4,TGTGCCAGCAGCCTCAATAGGGGGCCAAGTGAAAAACTGTTTTTT,CASSLNRGPSEKLFF
16,TRBD1,.,TRBV5-5,TRBJ1-2,TGTGCCAGCAGCTCACAGGGGGCTTACGGCCCCTATGGCTACACCTTC,CASSSQGAYGPYGYTF